The 15 T cell receptor beta chains reported below all come from one sample, sequenced in a study of blood T cell repertoires in COVID-19. TCRdb's copy holds only in-frame clones and misses some; the assay was immunoSEQ multiplex PCR. This sample carries some 27,000 clones, around 88% of them seen once, and the ten largest clones take 16%. Material for sequencing was peripheral blood. All receptors derive from a human donor in a cohort sampled during active COVID-19.

The chain links TRBV14 to TRBJ2-1; the match to TRBD2 covers 9 bases. The V gene's germline CDR1 is SGHDN and CDR2 FVKESK. V lost 1 base and J lost 4; bases outside the gene matches: 2. The CDR3 consists of 15 residues. The CDR3: CASSQGTSEYNEQFF. The CDR3 DNA sequence: TGTGCCAGCAGCCAAGGGACTAGCGAGTACAATGAGCAGTTCTTC.

V gene TRBV6-2 or TRBV6-3 combines with J gene TRBJ2-3, with 8 positions matching TRBD2. Losses at the gene ends were 4 bases for V and 0 bases for J; bases not matched to a gene: 3. The CDR3 extends over 15 amino acids. Germline V gene data show CDR1 as MNHEY and CDR2 as SVGEGT. The CDR3 DNA sequence: TGTGCCAGCAGTTGGGCTAGCGGGAGCACAGATACGCAGTATTTT. Translated: CASSWASGSTDTQYF.

The V and J genes are TRBV19 and TRBJ2-3, with D perhaps TRBD1 (8 bases). The germline gives CDR1 LNHDA, CDR2 SQIVND (reference sequence). Trimming took 4 bases from V and 6 from J, leaving 11 bases between them. The CDR3 covers 13 residues. The CDR3 region is CASSTQGGDTQYF. CDR3 coding DNA: TGTGCCAGTAGTACACAGGGGGGGGATACGCAGTATTTT.

The genes are TRBV5-1 and TRBJ2-1; TRBD1 might be the D (6 bases). Trimming stripped 0 bases from V and 7 bases from J, with 14 bases between. From germline, CDR1 is SGHRS and CDR2 YFSETQ. The length of the CDR3 is 15 residues. CDR3: CASSLADRRLNEQFF. CDR3 in DNA: TGCGCCAGCAGCTTGGCCGACAGGAGGTTGAATGAGCAGTTCTTC.

The table lists this clone with a few counts. The V and J genes are TRBV2 and TRBJ2-7, with 8 bases fitting TRBD1. V lost 6 bases to trimming and J lost 5 bases; unmatched junction nucleotides: 12. The CDR3 has 15 amino acids. The germline V gene encodes CDR1 SNHLY and CDR2 FYNNEI. CDR3 nucleotide sequence: TGTGCCAGCAGCGCGTGGGGGACAGGTGCTGACGAGCAGTACTTC. Its translation is CASSAWGTGADEQYF. Combining the CDR3 with reference TRBV2 and TRBJ2-7 gives the whole variable domain EPEVTQTPSHQVTQMGQEVILRCVPISNHLYFYWYRQILGQKVEFLVSFYNNEISEKSEIFDDQFSVERPDGSNFTLKIRSTKLEDSAMYFCASSAWGTGADEQYFGPGTRLTVT.

The chain uses TRBV7-3 and TRBJ2-3; D gene uncertain. The CDR3 sequence is 13 residues long. Germline V gene lookup returns CDR1 SGHTA and CDR2 FQGTGA. The V end was cut by 5 bases, the J end by 8 bases, with 14 bases between. Here the CDR3 DNA reads TGTGCCAGCAGCCTCGACTCGGTTGCTACGCAGTATTTT. This sequence encodes CASSLDSVATQYF.

This clone has a single count. The chain has TRBV2 and TRBJ1-1; 8 nucleotides align to TRBD1. With 7 bases clipped from V and 1 base from J, the junction kept 5 bases outside the gene matches. The CDR3 totals 14 residues. Per germline, CDR1 SNHLY and CDR2 FYNNEI. The CDR3 region is CASTGQGRNTEAFF. CDR3 DNA: TGTGCCAGCACAGGACAGGGTAGGAACACTGAAGCTTTCTTT.

The chain employs TRBV24-1 and TRBJ1-5, with TRBD1 identical over 9 bases. The CDR3 has 18 residues. CDR1 and CDR2 from the germline V gene are KGHDR and SFDVKD. With V trimmed by 0 bases and J by 0 bases, 5 bases remained unmatched. The CDR3 coding sequence is TGTGCCACCAGTGATTTGTTGGACAGGGGCTATAGCAATCAGCCCCAGCATTTT. Amino acid sequence: CATSDLLDRGYSNQPQHF.

The CDR3 sequence: CASTLSGGYNEQFF. DNA for the CDR3: TGTGCCAGCACCCTCAGCGGGGGTTACAATGAGCAGTTCTTC. The chain uses TRBV7-8 and TRBJ2-1, with 8 bases that match TRBD2. The CDR3 spans 14 residues. The J segment lost 4 bases and the V segment lost 7 bases, leaving 6 bases of the junction unmatched. Germline V lookup: CDR1 SGHVS, CDR2 FQNEAQ.

The V and J genes are TRBV29-1 and TRBJ2-7; D is possibly TRBD2 (6 bases). Trimming took off 3 bases at V and 7 bases at J, with 10 bases between the two ends. The CDR3 is 11 amino acids. Germline assignment: CDR1 SQVTM and CDR2 ANQGSEA. The CDR3 loop is CSVEGGMEQYF. DNA for the CDR3: TGCAGCGTTGAGGGGGGTATGGAGCAGTACTTC.

V and J are TRBV21-1 and TRBJ1-2; TRBD1, the table's D call, was not compared with the DNA. TRBV21-1 is a listed pseudogene. The CDR3 runs to 12 residues. The CDR3 sequence: CASGCQVYGYTF. CDR3 sequence (DNA): TGTGCCAGCGGTTGTCAGGTCTATGGCTACACCTTC.

The V gene is TRBV7-2, the J gene TRBJ2-7; 7 bases are a match to TRBD1. This CDR3 is built from 14 residues. Germline V lookup: CDR1 SGHTA, CDR2 FQGNSA. The junction had 3 bases not matched to a gene; V was cut back by 1 base and J by 3 bases. Here the CDR3 DNA reads TGTGCCAGCAGCTTAGGTACAGGGGTCTACGAGCAGTACTTC. Its protein is CASSLGTGVYEQYF.

The V call is TRBV11-3, the J call TRBJ2-3; 10 positions match TRBD2. Germline V lookup: CDR1 SGHNT, CDR2 YENEEA. V was pared by 5 bases and J by 0 bases, with 11 bases of the junction left unmatched. This CDR3 comprises 18 residues. The CDR3 here is CASSKGLARWDSTDTQYF. CDR3 sequence (DNA): TGTGCCAGCAGCAAGGGACTAGCGAGATGGGATAGCACAGATACGCAGTATTTT.

V usage is TRBV18 and J usage is TRBJ1-1; tentatively, D is TRBD1 (5 bases). CDR1 is KGHSH, CDR2 LQKENI, per germline. Trimming removed 3 bases from V and 7 bases from J, with 9 bases in between. This CDR3 spans 12 amino acids. This CDR3 reads CASSPIQGEAFF. CDR3 coding DNA: TGTGCCAGCTCACCCATCCAGGGTGAAGCTTTCTTT.

The rearrangement joins TRBV4-1 to TRBJ2-2, with TRBD1 matching 8 bases. V shed 0 bases, J shed 1 base, and the junction held 7 bases outside the gene matches. The CDR3 is made up of 18 amino acids. The germline CDR1 and CDR2 sequences are MGHRA and YSYEKL. CDR3 sequence: CASSQDPFGTGNTGELFF. For the CDR3, the DNA is TGCGCCAGCAGCCAAGATCCTTTTGGGACAGGGAACACCGGGGAGCTGTTTTTT.